A selection of T cell receptor beta chains follows, all from one sample in a study of blood T cell repertoires in COVID-19. Data came from immunoSEQ multiplex PCR; TCRdb stores just in-frame clones and leaves some out. The sample lists under 150,000 clones; roughly 84% were seen once. The sequencing sample was made of peripheral blood. All receptors derive from a woman older than 75 with acute or convalescent COVID-19. Each CDR3 is given with its conserved first and last residue. The order of the fields is J gene, D gene, V gene, clone size, CDR3 protein, CDR3 DNA. The D gene is left open where the match is weak. Rows give clone size only sometimes, using once, few, many, or a class for an expanded clone.

TRBJ1-2 TRBD1 TRBV2 - CASSLLPGTACTF TGTGCCAGCAGTCTATTACCTGGGACAGCGTGCACCTTC
TRBJ2-1 TRBD2 TRBV12-5 - CASGPPRGGAYNEQFF TGTGCTAGTGGTCCCCCTCGCGGGGGGGCCTACAATGAGCAGTTCTTC
TRBJ1-1 TRBD1 TRBV18 - CASSPRGTGTNTEAFF TGTGCCAGCTCACCAAGGGGGACAGGGACGAACACTGAAGCTTTCTTT
TRBJ2-7 - TRBV5-5 - CASSLVAGTYEQYF TGTGCCAGCAGCTTGGTTGCAGGTACCTACGAGCAGTACTTC
TRBJ1-1 TRBD1 TRBV5-1 - CASSSRDRGGSNTEAFF TGCGCCAGCAGCTCCCGGGACAGGGGAGGTTCGAACACTGAAGCTTTCTTT
TRBJ2-5 - TRBV19 few CASSTGLSSETQYF TGTGCCAGTAGTACGGGACTTTCTTCGGAGACCCAGTACTTC
TRBJ2-7 TRBD1 TRBV6-5 - CASSSGTGVNEQYF TGTGCCAGCAGCTCCGGGACAGGGGTTAACGAGCAGTACTTC
TRBJ2-5 TRBD1 TRBV9 - CASSTTGTGKETQYF TGTGCCAGCAGCACCACCGGGACAGGGAAAGAGACCCAGTACTTC
TRBJ2-6 - TRBV6-5 - CASSFEGLGANVLTF TGTGCCAGCAGTTTTGAGGGCCTCGGGGCCAACGTCCTGACTTTC
TRBJ2-3 TRBD1 TRBV7-2 - CASSLVTFRTGVVNTQYF TGTGCCAGCAGCTTAGTAACATTTAGGACAGGGGTTGTGAATACGCAGTATTTT
TRBJ2-1 TRBD2 TRBV7-2 - CASSLWLAGSYNEQFF TGTGCCAGCAGCTTATGGCTAGCGGGGTCCTACAATGAGCAGTTCTTC
TRBJ1-2 - TRBV6-5 - CASSWSGDPNYGYTF TGTGCCAGCAGTTGGTCGGGGGACCCTAACTATGGCTACACCTTC
TRBJ2-7 TRBD2 TRBV5-5 - CASSLDSGNYEQYF TGTGCCAGCAGCTTGGATAGCGGGAACTACGAGCAGTACTTC
TRBJ2-1 TRBD2 TRBV11-2 - CASSATSRGEQFF TGTGCCAGCAGCGCGACTAGCCGTGGTGAGCAGTTCTTC
TRBJ1-1 - TRBV5-6 - CASRPTGNTEAFF TGTGCCAGCAGACCGACAGGGAACACTGAAGCTTTCTTT
TRBJ2-1 TRBD2 TRBV7-2 once CASSLGTRPSLNEQFF TGTGCCAGCAGCTTAGGGACTAGACCCTCTCTCAATGAGCAGTTCTTC
TRBJ2-1 TRBD2 TRBV6-2/TRBV6-3 - CASSPYSSGSAYNEQFF TGTGCCAGCAGTCCCTATTCTAGCGGGAGTGCCTACAATGAGCAGTTCTTC
TRBJ2-2 TRBD2 TRBV15 - CATSTHPGGLVSGELFF TGTGCCACCAGCACCCACCCTGGAGGACTAGTCTCTGGGGAGCTGTTTTTT
TRBJ1-1 TRBD1 TRBV14 once CASSQVRGTGSTEAFF TGTGCCAGCAGCCAAGTAAGGGGGACAGGGAGCACTGAAGCTTTCTTT
TRBJ1-2 - TRBV2 - CASSEKPGDGYTF TGTGCCAGCAGTGAAAAGCCAGGGGATGGCTACACCTTC
TRBJ2-3 TRBD1 TRBV29-1 - CSVADRDSTDTQYF TGCAGCGTTGCAGACAGGGATAGCACAGATACGCAGTATTTT
TRBJ1-1 - TRBV3-1/TRBV3-2 - CASSQEGTGFDTEAFF TGTGCCAGCAGCCAAGAGGGTACAGGGTTTGACACTGAAGCTTTCTTT
TRBJ2-3 TRBD2 TRBV7-2 - CASSLWTSGVTDTQYF TGTGCCAGCAGCCTGTGGACTAGCGGAGTCACAGATACGCAGTATTTT
TRBJ1-2 TRBD1 TRBV20-1 once CSASAPGQGYGYTF TGCAGTGCTAGTGCTCCGGGACAGGGGTATGGCTACACCTTC
TRBJ1-2 - TRBV15 once CATSRDYRNYGYTF TGTGCCACCAGCAGAGATTACAGGAACTATGGCTACACCTTC
TRBJ2-2 TRBD1 TRBV7-9 - CASSLGTGLGTGELFF TGTGCCAGCAGCTTAGGGACAGGGCTAGGCACCGGGGAGCTGTTTTTT
TRBJ2-7 - TRBV10-3 - CAISEGGGVYEQYF TGTGCCATCAGTGAAGGGGGTGGAGTCTACGAGCAGTACTTC
TRBJ1-2 - TRBV30 - CAWSVLMSGYTF TGTGCCTGGAGTGTACTTATGAGTGGCTACACCTTC
TRBJ2-3 TRBD2 TRBV7-2 - CASSTTGTSGRASTDTQYF TGTGCCAGCAGCACTACCGGGACTAGCGGGAGAGCTAGCACAGATACGCAGTATTTT
TRBJ2-7 TRBD2 TRBV5-6 - CASSPGVAGGLSSYEQYF TGTGCCAGCAGCCCTGGTGTAGCGGGGGGCCTAAGCTCCTACGAGCAGTACTTC
TRBJ2-7 TRBD1 TRBV6-5 - CASSRGQGLIYEQYF TGTGCCAGCAGTCGAGGACAGGGTTTGATCTACGAGCAGTACTTC
TRBJ1-1 TRBD1 TRBV4-1 - CASSQDRGPWRNTEAFF TGCGCCAGCAGCCAAGACAGGGGGCCGTGGAGAAACACTGAAGCTTTCTTT
TRBJ2-1 TRBD2 TRBV29-1 - CSVDFRGGNNEQFF TGCAGCGTTGATTTCCGCGGGGGTAACAATGAGCAGTTCTTC
TRBJ2-5 TRBD1 TRBV5-1 - CASSLNRGRKETQYF TGCGCCAGCAGCTTAAACAGGGGGCGCAAAGAGACCCAGTACTTC
TRBJ2-5 TRBD1 TRBV4-3 - CASSQGDRDGETQYF TGCGCCAGCAGCCAAGGGGACAGGGACGGCGAGACCCAGTACTTC
TRBJ2-1 - TRBV21-1 few CASSKEGRFRDEQFF TGTGCCAGCAGCAAAGAGGGGCGTTTTAGGGATGAGCAGTTCTTC
TRBJ2-6 TRBD1 TRBV19 once CASSLGTGSSGANVLTF TGTGCCAGTAGTCTAGGGACAGGGTCATCTGGGGCCAACGTCCTGACTTTC